The 16 T cell receptor beta chains below come from one sample, sequenced in a study of Graves' ophthalmopathy and Graves' hyperthyroidism. Amplifying from RNA transcripts, the study obtained TCR beta CDR3 regions. An initial RT-PCR round employing HTBI primers preceded a second-round multiplex PCR. TCRdb fed the multiplex PCR reads into MiXCR, producing one record per CDR3 protein. The sample has about 590,000 distinct CDR3 sequences, about 40% seen once. The sequenced material came from peripheral blood or thyroid tissue (not recorded which). All receptors come from an adult man with Graves' hyperthyroidism.

The chain carries TRBV12-3 or TRBV12-4 and TRBJ2-2, with D perhaps matching TRBD1 or TRBD2 (5 bases each). The CDR3 is 14 amino acids. Trimming cost V 4 bases and J 5 bases, with 11 bases left between them. CDR3: CASSYRRETGELFF. The DNA for the CDR3 is TGTGCCAGCAGTTACCGCAGGGAGACCGGGGAGCTGTTTTTT.

This clonotype was counted ten times or more. V usage is TRBV29-1 and J usage is TRBJ2-7; D unclear. Germline V gene data show CDR1 as SQVTM and CDR2 as ANQGSEA. V was shortened by 3 bases and J by 0 bases, with 9 bases between the two germline ends. This CDR3 is built from 13 residues. The CDR3 DNA is TGCAGCGTTGAGGTTCCAAGCTCCTACGAGCAGTACTTC. Protein: CSVEVPSSYEQYF.

Concerning this clonotype itself: Being one base from a much bigger clone, this may be a read error. This sequence joins TRBV7-9 and TRBJ1-1; TRBD1 matches 10 bases. The CDR3 consists of 13 residues. Germline V gives CDR1 SEHNR, CDR2 FQNEAQ (reference sequence). CDR3 in DNA: TGTGCCGGCAGCCCGGGACAGGGGACGAGGGCTTTCTTT. Residues: CAGSPGQGTRAFF.

This clonotype was counted at least ten times. This chain uses TRBV2 with TRBJ1-5, with D possibly TRBD1 on 6 matching bases. Trimming took 8 bases from V and 3 from J, leaving 8 bases between them. The CDR3 has 12 amino acids. Germline-derived CDR1 and CDR2 are SNHLY and FYNNEI. The CDR3 is CASGQFNQPQHF. CDR3 in DNA: TGTGCCAGCGGACAGTTCAATCAGCCCCAGCATTTT. Combining the CDR3 with reference TRBV2 and TRBJ1-5 gives the whole variable domain EPEVTQTPSHQVTQMGQEVILRCVPISNHLYFYWYRQILGQKVEFLVSFYNNEISEKSEIFDDQFSVERPDGSNFTLKIRSTKLEDSAMYFCASGQFNQPQHFGDGTRLSIL.

This clonotype was seen many times. V gene TRBV4-1 combines with J gene TRBJ2-5, with D maybe TRBD2 (6 bases). CDR3 length: 13 residues. V was pared by 3 bases and J by 5 bases, with 10 bases between. The germline CDR1 and CDR2 sequences are MGHRA and YSYEKL. CDR3: CASSQGGLETQYF. CDR3 coding DNA: TGCGCCAGCAGCCAGGGGGGATTGGAGACCCAGTACTTC.

The chain uses TRBV10-3 and TRBJ1-2; tentatively, D is TRBD1 (5 bases). V shed 10 bases and J shed 4 bases, with 16 bases lying between them. The germline V gene encodes CDR1 ENHRY and CDR2 SYGVKD. CDR3 length: 13 residues. As DNA, the CDR3 is TGTGCCACCGCGGGGACCGTGAGCTATGGCTACACCTTC. This codes for CATAGTVSYGYTF.

The V call is TRBV25-1, the J call TRBJ1-6; no clear D. There are 10 residues in the CDR3. Germline assignment: CDR1 MGHDK and CDR2 SYGVNS. V was shortened by 1 base and J by 11 bases, with 0 bases between the two germline ends. The CDR3 coding sequence is TGTGCCAGCAGTGAATCACCCCTCCACTTT. Translated, it gives CASSESPLHF.

This rearrangement joins TRBV20-1 to TRBJ2-2; 7 nucleotides match TRBD2. The V and J ends lost 0 bases and 7 bases, in that order; junction bases with no gene match: 5. The CDR3 totals 14 residues. The germline CDR1 and CDR2 sequences are DFQATT and SNEGSKA (reference sequence). CDR3 region: CSARDPRTSGELFF. CDR3 in DNA: TGCAGTGCTAGAGACCCACGGACTAGCGGGGAGCTGTTTTTT.

A note on this clonotype: A read error may account for a junction end that differs from germline. This chain connects TRBV15 to TRBJ1-2; 8 bases are a match to TRBD1. Looked up from germline, CDR1 is LNHNV and CDR2 is YYDKDF (reference sequence). The CDR3 has 16 amino acids. The CDR3 loop reads CAASLPPLAGGHGYTF. The DNA of the CDR3 is TGTGCCGCCAGCCTTCCTCCCTTGGCAGGGGGCCATGGCTACACCTTC.

This clonotype was detected ten times or more. V and J are TRBV20-1 and TRBJ1-1; maybe TRBD1 (5 bases). V lost 3 bases, J lost 1 base, and 12 bases lay in between. The CDR3 sequence is 14 residues long. Germline lookup yields CDR1 DFQATT and CDR2 SNEGSKA (reference sequence). CDR3 region: CSARGGEGNTEAFF. The DNA of the CDR3 is TGCAGTGCTAGGGGAGGGGAGGGGAACACTGAAGCTTTCTTT.

This clonotype was counted only a few times. The J gene is TRBJ2-7, the V gene TRBV7-9; 7 positions agree with TRBD1. Judging by the DNA end, TRBJ2-1 fits better; the J call may be wrong. The germline CDR1 and CDR2 sequences are SEHNR and FQNEAQ (reference sequence). The CDR3 spans 13 residues. In DNA, the CDR3 is TGTGCCAGCAGCTTAGACAGGGGTGATGAGCAGTTCTTC. Translated: CASSLDRGDEQFF.

This clonotype has ten or more counts. The chain uses TRBV7-8 and TRBJ2-7, with TRBD2 identical over 8 bases. After removal of 0 bases from V and 2 bases from J, the junction contained 3 bases not matched to a gene. The V gene's germline CDR1 is SGHVS and CDR2 FQNEAQ. The CDR3 totals 15 residues. This chain's CDR3 is CASSLASGVTYEQYF. CDR3 bases: TGTGCCAGCAGCTTAGCTAGCGGGGTTACCTACGAGCAGTACTTC.

This clonotype has just a few counts. The junction does not match germline at one end; this may be a read error. The J gene is TRBJ2-5, the V gene TRBV5-5; TRBD2 agrees at 7 bases. The germline V gene has CDR1 SGHKS and CDR2 YYEKEE (reference sequence). CDR3 length: 11 amino acids. The CDR3 here is CASSLGRGRFF. The CDR3 region has the DNA TGTGCCAGCAGCTTAGGGAGGGGAAGGTTCTTC.

This clonotype appeared a few times. V usage is TRBV28 and J usage is TRBJ2-5; TRBD1 is a possible D gene (5 bases). There are 14 residues in the CDR3. The ends were cut back, 4 bases at V and 2 bases at J, with 11 bases in the middle. Germline CDR1 is MDHEN and CDR2 is SYDVKM. Written as DNA, the CDR3 is TGTGCCAGCAGTTCCAGGACAAGTCAAGAGACCCAGTACTTC. This encodes CASSSRTSQETQYF.

On this clonotype itself: Just one base apart from a much larger clone, this may be a read error. This sequence joins TRBV25-1 and TRBJ1-6, with 9 nucleotides matching TRBD1. The junction had 8 bases not matched to a gene; V was cut back by 1 base and J by 7 bases. Germline lookup yields CDR1 MGHDK and CDR2 SYGVNS. The CDR3 covers 17 residues. The CDR3 DNA follows: TGTGCCAGCAGTGAATGTAAATCCGGGACAGGGAATTCACCCCTCCACTTT. It encodes CASSECKSGTGNSPLHF.

In its sample, this clonotype was seen many times. This chain connects TRBV29-1 to TRBJ1-1, with no clear D. There are 14 residues in the CDR3. Trimming left V 4 bases short and J 5 bases short, with 17 bases between. CDR1 is SQVTM, CDR2 ANQGSEA, per germline. The CDR3 is CSVGFGGVGTEAFF. Here the CDR3 DNA reads TGCAGCGTTGGGTTTGGAGGTGTAGGTACTGAAGCTTTCTTT.